These 23 T cell receptor beta chains were sequenced from one sample in a study of cytomegalovirus exposure and HLA in healthy donors. PCR was performed using 60 Vbeta and 13 Jbeta primers. TCRdb's table, derived via immunoSEQ multiplex PCR, lists solely in-frame clones and lacks some. This table holds some 180,000 clones, about four fifths found once. The material sequenced was PBMCs. The receptors shown here come from a man aged 40-55 years in good health and CMV-seronegative.

This sequence joins TRBV5-1 and TRBJ2-7; 7 nucleotides match TRBD2. The CDR3 has 13 amino acids. The germline V gene encodes CDR1 SGHRS and CDR2 YFSETQ. The ends lost 2 bases at V and 5 bases at J; junction bases unmatched: 4. CDR3 sequence: CASSFSGANEQYF. The DNA of the CDR3 is TGCGCCAGCAGCTTCAGCGGGGCTAACGAGCAGTACTTC. The variable domain in full, with the rest retrieved from reference TRBV5-1 and TRBJ2-7, is KAGVTQTPRYLIKTRGQQVTLSCSPISGHRSVSWYQQTPGQGLQFLFEYFSETQRNKGNFPGRFSGRQFSNSRSEMNVSTLELGDSALYLCASSFSGANEQYFGPGTRLTVT.

The chain couples TRBV19 to TRBJ1-5, with D unresolved. Germline V gives CDR1 LNHDA, CDR2 SQIVND (reference sequence). Trimming removed 3 bases at V and 0 bases at J, with 12 bases between. The CDR3 totals 16 residues. The DNA for the CDR3 is TGTGCCAGTAGTATCTTAACAGACTATAGCAATCAGCCCCAGCATTTT. It is translated as CASSILTDYSNQPQHF.

J is TRBJ1-1 and V is TRBV7-2; D perhaps matches TRBD1 (6 bases). Deletions cut 6 bases from V and 2 bases from J, with 13 bases between. The germline gives CDR1 SGHTA, CDR2 FQGNSA. The CDR3 has 14 amino acids. DNA for the CDR3: TGTGCCAGCAGTTTAACGGGGGGCAACACTGAAGCTTTCTTT. Its translation: CASSLTGGNTEAFF.

The gene calls are TRBV6-5 and TRBJ1-1; D perhaps matches TRBD1 (6 bases). Germline V gene data show CDR1 as MNHEY and CDR2 as SVGAGI. The CDR3 has 14 residues. Trimming removed 5 bases from V and 4 bases from J, with 14 bases in between. CDR3: CASSPQGMGTEAFF. CDR3 nucleotides: TGTGCCAGCAGTCCACAGGGTATGGGCACTGAAGCTTTCTTT.

The rearrangement uses TRBV19 and TRBJ2-2; 11 bases align to TRBD2. Looked up from germline, CDR1 is LNHDA and CDR2 is SQIVND (reference sequence). Losses at the gene ends were 9 bases for V and 6 bases for J; bases not matched to a gene: 21. The length of the CDR3 is 19 residues. The CDR3 loop reads CASVSRGGGLAGGAGELFF. The CDR3 coding sequence is TGTGCCAGCGTCTCCCGGGGAGGAGGGCTAGCGGGAGGTGCCGGGGAGCTGTTTTTT.

The chain couples TRBV28 to TRBJ1-2, with D perhaps TRBD1 (5 bases). Germline assignment: CDR1 MDHEN and CDR2 SYDVKM. The CDR3 runs to 14 residues. V was shortened by 2 bases and J by 4 bases, with 11 bases between the two germline ends. CDR3 amino acids: CASSLGSGGYGYTF. The CDR3 bases are TGTGCCAGCAGTTTAGGTAGCGGGGGCTATGGCTACACCTTC.

The chain employs TRBV7-6 and TRBJ2-1, with 11 bases lining up with TRBD2. Looked up from germline, CDR1 is SGHVS and CDR2 is FNYEAQ. V gave up 0 bases and J gave up 1 base; unmatched junction bases: 2. This CDR3 has 17 residues. CDR3 DNA: TGTGCCAGCAGCTTAGCGTCTAGCGGGGGGTCCTACAATGAGCAGTTCTTC. Translating gives CASSLASSGGSYNEQFF.

This sequence joins TRBV7-8 and TRBJ2-3; 15 bases agree with TRBD2. V shed 3 bases, J shed 4 bases, and the junction held 11 bases outside the gene matches. Germline values: CDR1 SGHVS, CDR2 FQNEAQ. The length of the CDR3 is 19 residues. CDR3 loop: CASSLPGLAGGPGADTQYF. Here the CDR3 DNA reads TGTGCCAGCAGCTTGCCTGGACTAGCGGGAGGGCCCGGGGCAGATACGCAGTATTTT.

V is TRBV6-4 and J is TRBJ2-1; the D gene is possibly TRBD2 (6 bases). The CDR3 covers 14 residues. CDR1 is MRHNA, CDR2 SNTAGT, per germline. The V end was cut by 4 bases, the J end by 7 bases, with 14 bases between. DNA of the CDR3: TGTGCCAGCAGTGCGGAGGGCCTGAGGAATGAGCAGTTCTTC. Translation gives CASSAEGLRNEQFF.

This sequence joins TRBV18 and TRBJ1-4; D unclear. V was shortened by 0 bases and J by 7 bases, with 9 bases between the two germline ends. Per germline, CDR1 KGHSH and CDR2 LQKENI. This CDR3 is 14 amino acids long. The DNA for the CDR3 is TGTGCCAGCTCACCACCTCCCGTTAGTGAAAAACTGTTTTTT. It specifies CASSPPPVSEKLFF. The whole variable domain, remainder taken from reference TRBV18 and TRBJ1-4, is NAGVMQNPRHLVRRRGQEARLRCSPMKGHSHVYWYRQLPEEGLKFMVYLQKENIIDESGMPKERFSAEFPKEGPSILRIQQVVRGDSAAYFCASSPPPVSEKLFFGSGTQLSVL.

This chain links TRBV2 with TRBJ2-7; maybe TRBD2 (6 bases). The CDR3 loop spans 14 amino acids. Deletions cut 5 bases from V and 3 bases from J, with 14 bases between. Per the germline V gene, CDR1 is SNHLY and CDR2 is FYNNEI. As DNA, the CDR3 is TGTGCCAGCAGTTCTGGGAGGAACCGCTACGAGCAGTACTTC. Residues: CASSSGRNRYEQYF.

The CDR3 DNA reads TGTGCCAGCAGCGCCGGGACAGGGAGGGATGGCTACACCTTC. It codes for CASSAGTGRDGYTF. This sequence joins TRBV6-5 and TRBJ1-2; 9 bases align to TRBD1. The CDR3 runs to 14 residues. V lost 6 bases and J lost 6; bases outside the gene matches: 8. Germline loops: CDR1 MNHEY, CDR2 SVGAGI.

This chain uses TRBV29-1 with TRBJ1-3, with a tentative D call TRBD1 (6 bases). This CDR3 has 14 amino acids. Germline CDR1 reads SQVTM; CDR2 reads ANQGSEA. V lost 7 bases and J 4 bases, leaving 17 bases between the germline ends. For the CDR3, the DNA is TGCAGCGCGAGGGAAGACAGGCACGGAAACACCATATATTTT. Its protein is CSAREDRHGNTIYF.

The chain combines TRBV4-3 with TRBJ2-3; 13 bases are shared with TRBD2. The V gene end was trimmed by 1 base and the J gene end by 4 bases; junction bases not matched to a gene: 2. Germline loops: CDR1 LGHNA, CDR2 YSLEER. This CDR3 region has 16 residues. CDR3 sequence: CASSQGGLAGSDTQYF. The DNA for the CDR3 is TGCGCCAGCAGCCAAGGGGGACTAGCGGGGTCAGATACGCAGTATTTT.

The CDR3: CASCRRTYYGYTF. The DNA for the CDR3 is TGTGCCAGTTGTAGACGGACTTATTATGGCTACACCTTC. The V gene is TRBV19, the J gene TRBJ1-2, with D uncertain. This CDR3 is 13 amino acids long. V lost 8 bases and J 5 bases, leaving 15 bases between the germline ends. Per germline, CDR1 LNHDA and CDR2 SQIVND (reference sequence). The whole variable domain, remainder taken from reference TRBV19 and TRBJ1-2, is DGGITQSPKYLFRKEGQNVTLSCEQNLNHDAMYWYRQDPGQGLRLIYYSQIVNDFQKGDIAEGYSVSREKKESFPLTVTSAQKNPTAFYLCASCRRTYYGYTFGSGTRLTVV.

The genes are TRBV27 and TRBJ1-2; 8 bases match TRBD1. CDR3 size: 19 residues. Germline-derived CDR1 and CDR2 are MNHEY and SMNVEV (reference sequence). The J segment lost 0 bases and the V segment lost 5 bases, leaving 17 bases of the junction unmatched. DNA for the CDR3: TGTGCCAGCAGTGGTCCAGGGGGGGCAGGGGGCCCAACTAACTATGGCTACACCTTC. It yields the protein CASSGPGGAGGPTNYGYTF.

The chain carries TRBV25-1 and TRBJ2-1; D is perhaps TRBD2 (5 bases). Germline lookup yields CDR1 MGHDK and CDR2 SYGVNS. This CDR3 contains 14 residues. Deletions cut 2 bases from V and 6 bases from J, with 11 bases between. The CDR3 is CASSEPGLRNEQFF. The CDR3, as DNA: TGTGCCAGCAGTGAACCCGGACTTCGCAATGAGCAGTTCTTC.

This clone was recorded once. The V gene is TRBV28, the J gene TRBJ1-4; the match to TRBD1 covers 8 bases. The CDR3 totals 14 residues. The V and J ends lost 6 bases and 6 bases, in that order; junction bases with no gene match: 6. Per germline, CDR1 MDHEN and CDR2 SYDVKM. CDR3 DNA sequence: TGTGCCAGCAGCAATGGACAGGGCTATGAAAAACTGTTTTTT. This gives the protein CASSNGQGYEKLFF.

This clone has only a few counts. The gene calls are TRBV7-2 and TRBJ2-1; 9 nucleotides align to TRBD1. CDR1 is SGHTA and CDR2 is FQGNSA in the germline V gene. The V segment lost 5 bases and the J segment 2 bases; nucleotides outside the gene matches: 10. The length of the CDR3 is 17 residues. Written as DNA, the CDR3 is TGTGCCAGCAGCCCTTCCCGACAGGGGGGAGCCTACAATGAGCAGTTCTTC. This translates into CASSPSRQGGAYNEQFF.

A few counts support this clone. The genes are TRBV11-2 and TRBJ1-1; 7 positions agree with TRBD1. The CDR3 loop spans 13 amino acids. V gave up 5 bases and J gave up 4 bases; unmatched junction bases: 4. In germline, CDR1 is SGHAT, CDR2 FQNNGV. CDR3 nucleotide sequence: TGTGCCAGCAGCGGGCACAGGGGCACTGAAGCTTTCTTT. Translation: CASSGHRGTEAFF.

This chain connects TRBV5-4 to TRBJ1-5, with D uncertain. Germline CDR1 SGHNT, CDR2 YYREEE (reference sequence). The CDR3 contains 14 residues. With 0 bases removed from V and 2 bases from J, the gap between germline ends came to 6 bases. The CDR3 DNA reads as TGTGCCAGCAGCTTGGACAGAGGCAATCAGCCCCAGCATTTT. It is translated as CASSLDRGNQPQHF.

The chain links TRBV9 to TRBJ1-1; 7 bases line up with TRBD1. CDR1 is SGDLS, CDR2 YYNGEE, per germline. The CDR3 is made up of 13 amino acids. V lost 3 bases and J lost 5; bases outside the gene matches: 4. The CDR3 DNA reads TGTGCCAGCAGCGCAACAGGGGTTACTGAAGCTTTCTTT. Translating gives CASSATGVTEAFF. Combining the CDR3 with reference TRBV9 and TRBJ1-1 gives the whole variable domain DSGVTQTPKHLITATGQRVTLRCSPRSGDLSVYWYQQSLDQGLQFLIQYYNGEERAKGNILERFSAQQFPDLHSELNLSSLELGDSALYFCASSATGVTEAFFGQGTRLTVV.

The chain recombines TRBV5-6 with TRBJ2-1, with 10 bases lining up with TRBD2. The CDR3 spans 18 residues. Germline assignment: CDR1 SGHDT and CDR2 YYEEEE. Unmatched junction bases numbered 12, after V lost 0 bases and J lost 6 bases. CDR3 DNA: TGTGCCAGCAGCTTGGTCGGGCGGGGGAGCGGGAGGGCCAATGAGCAGTTCTTC. Translated, it gives CASSLVGRGSGRANEQFF.